This is a list of T cell receptor beta chains from one sample in a study of STAT5B mutations in CD4+ large granular lymphocyte leukemia. TCRdb's table, derived via immunoSEQ multiplex PCR, lists solely in-frame clones and lacks some. The sample lists 450 to 650 clones; about 70% were seen once. Sequences were obtained from PBMCs. These receptors originate from a woman aged 45-59 years with CD4+ T-cell large granular lymphocyte leukemia. CDR3s include the opening cysteine and the closing phenylalanine or tryptophan. Fields, in order: CDR3 length, V gene, D gene, clone size, J gene, CDR3 DNA, CDR3 protein. A D gene is named only where the DNA matches it firmly. Clone size is not always given. Where it is, it says once, few, many or a class for expanded clones.

16	TRBV21-1	.	.	TRBJ2-1	TGTGCCAGCAGCGAGAGTAACTACCTCTCCTACAATGAGCAGTTCTTC	CASSESNYLSYNEQFF
15	TRBV19	.	.	TRBJ2-1	TGTGCCAGTAGTGCTCATGGCTCGACCTACAATGAGCAGTTCTTC	CASSAHGSTYNEQFF
18	TRBV4-1	TRBD2	.	TRBJ2-1	TGCGCCAGCAGCCAAGGATTGACTAGCGGGGGGGATTTAAATGAGCAGTTCTTC	CASSQGLTSGGDLNEQFF
16	TRBV28	TRBD1	few	TRBJ1-1	TGTGCCAGCAGTTCCCGGACAGGGCCGTTGCCCACTGAAGCTTTCTTT	CASSSRTGPLPTEAFF
15	TRBV28	.	few	TRBJ2-3	TGTGCCAGCAGTTTAAACGGTGGGAGCACAGATACGCAGTATTTT	CASSLNGGSTDTQYF
15	TRBV7-8	.	once	TRBJ2-2	TGTGCCAGCAGATTAGGGGAGGTTTTGGTCGGGGAGCTGTTTTTT	CASRLGEVLVGELFF
14	TRBV19	.	few	TRBJ1-2	TGTGCCAGTAGTATTTGGGACCTTGAGTATGGCTACACCTTC	CASSIWDLEYGYTF
14	TRBV5-6	.	.	TRBJ1-1	TGTGCCAGCAGCCGCCCGAGGACTAACACTGAAGCTTTCTTT	CASSRPRTNTEAFF
18	TRBV5-4	TRBD1	.	TRBJ2-2	TGTGCCAGCAGCGCAGCCGCCGGGACAGGGGGAGTCACCGGGGAGCTGTTTTTT	CASSAAAGTGGVTGELFF
16	TRBV4-1	.	.	TRBJ1-1	TGCGCCAGCAGCCAAGGCGGTCGGGTCGGAAAGGCTGAAGCTTTCTTT	CASSQGGRVGKAEAFF
15	TRBV2	.	.	TRBJ1-2	TGTGCCAGCAGTGAAACAGCAGGGACCGTCTATGGCTACACCTTC	CASSETAGTVYGYTF
14	TRBV2	.	.	TRBJ1-2	TGTGCCAGCAGTAAGGACAGCAACTTCTATGGCTACACCTTC	CASSKDSNFYGYTF
14	TRBV7-8	.	.	TRBJ1-2	TGTGCCAGCAGCTTAGATGGGACCCACTATGGCTACACCTTC	CASSLDGTHYGYTF
16	TRBV14	TRBD2	.	TRBJ2-5	TGTGCCAGCAGCCACATAGCGGGAGGAGGACGGGAGACCCAGTACTTC	CASSHIAGGGRETQYF
14	TRBV28	.	few	TRBJ2-3	TGTGCCAGCAGTTTTGGCGGGAGCACAGATACGCAGTATTTT	CASSFGGSTDTQYF
14	TRBV5-6	.	.	TRBJ1-4	TGTGCCAGCAGCGCAGGTGGGGGAGTTGAAAAACTGTTTTTT	CASSAGGGVEKLFF
19	TRBV4-2	TRBD2	.	TRBJ2-1	TGTGCCAGCAGCCAAGATTTTCGAACCACGTACGGGAGGTACAATGAGCAGTTCTTC	CASSQDFRTTYGRYNEQFF
14	TRBV5-6	.	.	TRBJ2-7	TGTGCCAGCAGCTGGGACGGAGTCTCCTACGAGCAGTACTTC	CASSWDGVSYEQYF
16	TRBV5-1	TRBD2	once	TRBJ2-2	TGCGCCAGCACACTAGCGGGAGGGGTCGTCACCGGGGAGCTGTTTTTT	CASTLAGGVVTGELFF
16	TRBV7-6	TRBD1	once	TRBJ2-2	TGTGCCAGCAGCTTAAGGGGTCCCGGGACAGGGTTTGAGCTGTTTTTT	CASSLRGPGTGFELFF
15	TRBV27	.	.	TRBJ1-2	TGTGCCAGCAGTTTACGTACCGGGACTAACTATGGCTACACCTTC	CASSLRTGTNYGYTF
12	TRBV29-1	.	.	TRBJ2-3	TGCAGCGTTGGTACTAGCTTAGATACGCAGTATTTT	CSVGTSLDTQYF
18	TRBV19	TRBD2	.	TRBJ2-3	TGTGCCAGTAGCACCGGGACTAGCGGGTACCTAAGCACAGATACGCAGTATTTT	CASSTGTSGYLSTDTQYF
14	TRBV14	.	.	TRBJ1-3	TGTGCCAGCAGCCAAGTTGGCAGAGGAAACACCATATATTTT	CASSQVGRGNTIYF
14	TRBV19	TRBD1	.	TRBJ1-5	TGTGCCAGTAGTCCCAGGGGGAGCAATCAGCCCCAGCATTTT	CASSPRGSNQPQHF
15	TRBV7-9	.	once	TRBJ2-2	TGTGCCAGCAGCTTAGGAGGGTACGACACCGGGGAGCTGTTTTTT	CASSLGGYDTGELFF
14	TRBV7-2	.	once	TRBJ2-2	TGTGCCAGCAGCTTATATAGGAACACCGGGGAGCTGTTTTTT	CASSLYRNTGELFF
13	TRBV10-3	TRBD1	.	TRBJ1-2	TGTGCCATCAGTCGACAGGGAAACTATGGCTACACCTTC	CAISRQGNYGYTF
13	TRBV7-3	TRBD1	.	TRBJ2-5	TGTGCCAGCAATCCGGGACAGGGGGCGGCCCAGTACTTC	CASNPGQGAAQYF